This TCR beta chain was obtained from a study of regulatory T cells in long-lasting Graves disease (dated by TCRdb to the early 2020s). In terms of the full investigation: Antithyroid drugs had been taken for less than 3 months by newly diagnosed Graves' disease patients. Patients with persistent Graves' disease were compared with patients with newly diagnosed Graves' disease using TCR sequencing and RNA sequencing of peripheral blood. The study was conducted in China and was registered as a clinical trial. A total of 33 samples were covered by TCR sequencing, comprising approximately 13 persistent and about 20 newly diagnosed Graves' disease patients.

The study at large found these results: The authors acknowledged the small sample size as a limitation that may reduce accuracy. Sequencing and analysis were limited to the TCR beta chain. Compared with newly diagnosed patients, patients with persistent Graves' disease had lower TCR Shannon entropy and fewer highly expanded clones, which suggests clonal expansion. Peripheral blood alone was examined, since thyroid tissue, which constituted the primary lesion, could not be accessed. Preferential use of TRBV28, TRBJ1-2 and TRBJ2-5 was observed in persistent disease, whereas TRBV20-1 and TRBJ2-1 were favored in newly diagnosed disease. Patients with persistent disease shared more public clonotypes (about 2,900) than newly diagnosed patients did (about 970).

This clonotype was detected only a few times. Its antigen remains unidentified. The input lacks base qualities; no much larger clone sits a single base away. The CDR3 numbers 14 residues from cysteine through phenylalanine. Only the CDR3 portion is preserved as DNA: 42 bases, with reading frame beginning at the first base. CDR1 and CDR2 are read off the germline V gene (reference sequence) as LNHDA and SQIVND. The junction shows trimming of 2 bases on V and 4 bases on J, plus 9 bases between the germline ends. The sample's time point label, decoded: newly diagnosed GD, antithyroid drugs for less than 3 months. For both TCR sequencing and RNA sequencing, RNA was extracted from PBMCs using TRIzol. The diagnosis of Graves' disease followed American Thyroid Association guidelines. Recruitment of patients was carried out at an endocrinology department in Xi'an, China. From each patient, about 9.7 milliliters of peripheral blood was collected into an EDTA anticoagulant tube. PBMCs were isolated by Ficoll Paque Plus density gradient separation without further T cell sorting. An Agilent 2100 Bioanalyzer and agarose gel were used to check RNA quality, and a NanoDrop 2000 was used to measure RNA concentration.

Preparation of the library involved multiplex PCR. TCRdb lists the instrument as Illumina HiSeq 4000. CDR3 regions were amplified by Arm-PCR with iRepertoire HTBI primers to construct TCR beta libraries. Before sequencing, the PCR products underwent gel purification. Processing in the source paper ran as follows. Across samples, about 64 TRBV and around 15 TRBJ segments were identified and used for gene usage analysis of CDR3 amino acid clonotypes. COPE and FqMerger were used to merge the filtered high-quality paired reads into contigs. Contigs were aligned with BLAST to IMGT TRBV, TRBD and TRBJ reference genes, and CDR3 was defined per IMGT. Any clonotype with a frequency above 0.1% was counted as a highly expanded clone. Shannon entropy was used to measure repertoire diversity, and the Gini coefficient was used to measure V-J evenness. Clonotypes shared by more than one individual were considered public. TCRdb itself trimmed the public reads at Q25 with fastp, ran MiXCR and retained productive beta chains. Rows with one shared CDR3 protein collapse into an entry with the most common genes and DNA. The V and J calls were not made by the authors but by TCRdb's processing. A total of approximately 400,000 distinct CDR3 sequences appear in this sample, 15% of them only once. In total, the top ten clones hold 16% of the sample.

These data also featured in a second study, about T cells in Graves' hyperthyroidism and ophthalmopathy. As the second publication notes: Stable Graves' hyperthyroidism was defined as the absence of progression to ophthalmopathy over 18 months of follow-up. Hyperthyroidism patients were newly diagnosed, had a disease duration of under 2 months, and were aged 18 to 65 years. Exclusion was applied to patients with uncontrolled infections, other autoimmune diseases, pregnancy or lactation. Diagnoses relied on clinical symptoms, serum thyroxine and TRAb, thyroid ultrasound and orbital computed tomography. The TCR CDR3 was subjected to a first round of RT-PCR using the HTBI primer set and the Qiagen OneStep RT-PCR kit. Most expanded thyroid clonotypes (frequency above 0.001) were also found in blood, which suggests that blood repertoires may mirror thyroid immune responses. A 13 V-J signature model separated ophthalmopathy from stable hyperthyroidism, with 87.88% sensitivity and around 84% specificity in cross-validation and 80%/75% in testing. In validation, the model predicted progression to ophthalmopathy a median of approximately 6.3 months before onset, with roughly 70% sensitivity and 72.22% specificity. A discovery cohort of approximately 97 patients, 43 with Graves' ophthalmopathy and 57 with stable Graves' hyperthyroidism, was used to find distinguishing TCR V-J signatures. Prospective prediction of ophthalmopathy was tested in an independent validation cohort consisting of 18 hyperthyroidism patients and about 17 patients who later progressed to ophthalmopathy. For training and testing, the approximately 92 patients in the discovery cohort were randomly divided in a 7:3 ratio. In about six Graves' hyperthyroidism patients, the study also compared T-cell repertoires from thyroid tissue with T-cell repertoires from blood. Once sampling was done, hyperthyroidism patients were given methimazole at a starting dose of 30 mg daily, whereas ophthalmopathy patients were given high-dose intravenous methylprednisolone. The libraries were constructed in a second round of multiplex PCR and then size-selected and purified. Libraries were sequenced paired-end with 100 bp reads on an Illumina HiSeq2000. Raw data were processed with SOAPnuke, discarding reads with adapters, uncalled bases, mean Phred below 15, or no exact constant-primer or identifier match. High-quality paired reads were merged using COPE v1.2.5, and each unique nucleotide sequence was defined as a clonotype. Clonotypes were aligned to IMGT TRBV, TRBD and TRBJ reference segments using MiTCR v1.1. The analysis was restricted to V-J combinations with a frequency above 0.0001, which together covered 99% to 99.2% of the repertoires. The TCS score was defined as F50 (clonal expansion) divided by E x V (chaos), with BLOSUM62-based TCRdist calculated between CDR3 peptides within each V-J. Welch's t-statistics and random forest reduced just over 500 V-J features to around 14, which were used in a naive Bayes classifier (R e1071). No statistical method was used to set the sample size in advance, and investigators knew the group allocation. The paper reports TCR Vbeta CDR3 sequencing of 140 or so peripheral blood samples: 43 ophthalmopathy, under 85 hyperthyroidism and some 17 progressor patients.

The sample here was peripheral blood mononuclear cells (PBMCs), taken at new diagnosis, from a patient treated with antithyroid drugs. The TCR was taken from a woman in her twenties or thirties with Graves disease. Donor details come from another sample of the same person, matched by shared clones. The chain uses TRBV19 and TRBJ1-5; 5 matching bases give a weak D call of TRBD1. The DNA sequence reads TGTGCCAGTAGTATATGGGGGGGGAATCAGCCCCAGCATTTT. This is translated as CASSIWGGNQPQHF.